This TCR beta chain was profiled in a study of blood T cells in healthy people across ages. Points on this clonotype: Its antigen is not known.

Per the germline V gene, CDR1 is MDHEN and CDR2 is SYDVKM. Deletions cut 6 bases from V and 9 bases from J, with 13 bases between. This CDR3 has 12 residues. Around 10 milliliters of peripheral blood were drawn from each donor. A second PCR, run for roughly 7 to 12 cycles, used a sample-barcoded 5' primer plus a J-beta primer mix. TCRdb independently ran MiXCR on the 5' RACE reads; one entry per CDR3 protein. Here the sample spans around 1.5 million distinct CDR3 sequences, roughly a third being singletons. Study results and caveats: Expanded clonotype changes were possibly confounded by unknown donor CMV status.

The genes are TRBV28 and TRBJ2-3; D is uncertain. The sequencing sample was made of blood. The TCR was taken from a woman aged 30 to 39 in good health. In DNA form, the CDR3 reads TGTGCCAGCAGCCTAACCCTAAGGACGCAGTATTTT. This encodes CASSLTLRTQYF.